One sample yielded the 24 T cell receptor beta chains listed below, sequenced in a study of PD-1 blockade in classical Hodgkin lymphoma. The data were produced by immunoSEQ multiplex PCR, yet TCRdb's version contains in-frame clones alone and is incomplete. Here the sample spans about 64,000 clones, around 94% being singletons. Time point specified: cycle 4 day 1 (C4D1), after more than 5 weeks of nivolumab. Each and every patient relapsed after autologous stem cell transplantation, and patients got differing brentuximab vedotin exposure. The source was peripheral blood mononuclear cells (PBMCs), collected before the fourth cycle of nivolumab. All receptors come from a human donor with classical Hodgkin lymphoma.

This chain connects TRBV30 to TRBJ1-5; D is possibly TRBD1 (6 bases). V shed 8 bases and J shed 2 bases, with 13 bases lying between them. The CDR3 extends over 13 amino acids. CDR1 and CDR2 from the germline V gene are GTSNPN and SVGIG (reference sequence). This CDR3 is CAAEDSRNQPQHF. CDR3 sequence (DNA): TGTGCCGCGGAGGACAGCCGCAATCAGCCCCAGCATTTT.

This chain links TRBV9 with TRBJ1-4; maybe TRBD1 (5 bases). The CDR3 runs 16 residues. The germline V gene encodes CDR1 SGDLS and CDR2 YYNGEE. Trimming took off 3 bases at V and 5 bases at J, with 17 bases between the two ends. The CDR3 coding sequence is TGTGCCAGCAGCGCGGGTCCGGGGGGAGGAAATGAAAAACTGTTTTTT. Translated, it gives CASSAGPGGGNEKLFF.

The rearrangement links TRBV27 to TRBJ2-7; TRBD2 agrees at 8 bases. This CDR3 is built from 14 residues. Trimming at V came to 7 bases and at J to 4 bases, leaving 9 bases not matched to a gene. Germline V gene data show CDR1 as MNHEY and CDR2 as SMNVEV (reference sequence). The DNA for the CDR3 is TGTGCCAGCAAACGGGAGGGCCCGGGATACGAGCAGTACTTC. It encodes CASKREGPGYEQYF.

The chain has TRBV2 and TRBJ2-2, with TRBD1 identical over 7 bases. The CDR3 sequence is 14 residues long. CDR1 and CDR2 (germline): SNHLY, FYNNEI. V gave up 6 bases and J gave up 5 bases; unmatched junction bases: 6. CDR3 coding DNA: TGTGCCAGCAGCACGGACAGGCGGACCGGGGAGCTGTTTTTT. Translation: CASSTDRRTGELFF.

The chain couples TRBV5-1 to TRBJ1-5; no reliable D call. This CDR3 has 15 residues. CDR1 and CDR2 from the germline V gene are SGHRS and YFSETQ. V gave up 1 base and J gave up 0 bases, with 8 bases separating them. Here the CDR3 DNA reads TGCGCCAGCAGCTTGAGCGGTTTTAGCAATCAGCCCCAGCATTTT. As protein: CASSLSGFSNQPQHF.

The chain uses TRBV27 and TRBJ2-3; 13 nucleotides agree with TRBD2. The V segment lost 6 bases and the J segment 3 bases; nucleotides outside the gene matches: 6. CDR3 length equals 16 residues. Germline CDR1 is MNHEY and CDR2 is SMNVEV (reference sequence). The CDR3 DNA follows: TGTGCCAGCAGGACACTGGGACTAGCGGGAACAGATACGCAGTATTTT. It translates to CASRTLGLAGTDTQYF.

CDR3 nucleotides: TGCAGCGTTGAATGGGAAGGGACTGGAAACACCATATATTTT. This sequence encodes CSVEWEGTGNTIYF. The chain employs TRBV29-1 and TRBJ1-3; no clear D. Trimming removed 2 bases at V and 2 bases at J, with 10 bases between. This CDR3 contains 14 residues. Germline V gene lookup returns CDR1 SQVTM and CDR2 ANQGSEA.

The V and J genes are TRBV7-8 and TRBJ2-7; D call uncertain. The germline V gene encodes CDR1 SGHVS and CDR2 FQNEAQ. V lost 5 bases and J 4 bases, leaving 6 bases between the germline ends. The CDR3 covers 11 residues. CDR3 nucleotides: TGTGCCAGCAGCGCGAGATACGAGCAGTACTTC. This gives the protein CASSARYEQYF.

This clone has a single count. The rearrangement links TRBV6-6 to TRBJ1-6; D is perhaps TRBD1 (5 bases). Germline V gene data show CDR1 as MNHNY and CDR2 as SVGAGI (reference sequence). V gave up 11 bases and J gave up 2 bases, with 16 bases separating them. The CDR3 length is 15 residues. CDR3 residues: CAAGTGDTYNSPLHF. Written as DNA, the CDR3 is TGTGCCGCGGGGACGGGGGATACCTATAATTCACCCCTCCACTTT.

V is TRBV6-5 and J is TRBJ2-5; D gene uncertain. The CDR3 has 13 residues. From germline, CDR1 is MNHEY and CDR2 SVGAGI. V lost 5 bases and J lost 2, with 9 bases in between. For the CDR3, the DNA is TGTGCCAGCAGTCGCTCAGCGCAAGAGACCCAGTACTTC. Translated: CASSRSAQETQYF.

This chain links TRBV11-2 with TRBJ1-1; D possibly corresponds to TRBD1 (5 bases). This CDR3 contains 15 residues. Germline CDR1 SGHAT, CDR2 FQNNGV. V lost 0 bases to trimming and J lost 5 bases, with 13 bases between them. The CDR3 region is CASSLDLGGATEAFF. The CDR3 DNA is TGTGCCAGCAGCTTAGATCTGGGAGGGGCGACTGAAGCTTTCTTT.

This clone was seen only once. This chain joins TRBV9 and TRBJ1-1; possibly TRBD1 for D (5 bases). The germline V gene encodes CDR1 SGDLS and CDR2 YYNGEE. The V gene lost 1 base and the J gene lost 1 base, with 11 bases spanning the gap. This CDR3 contains 15 residues. DNA for the CDR3: TGTGCCAGCAGCGTAAGCGGACACCCGAACACTGAAGCTTTCTTT. It yields the protein CASSVSGHPNTEAFF.

V and J are TRBV4-1 and TRBJ2-3; 7 bases fit TRBD1. V dropped 0 bases and J dropped 4; count of bases not matched to a gene: 10. CDR3 length: 17 residues. CDR1 and CDR2 from the germline V gene are MGHRA and YSYEKL. Here the CDR3 reads CASSQERTGTAADTQYF. For the CDR3, the DNA is TGCGCCAGCAGCCAAGAGCGAACCGGGACAGCAGCAGATACGCAGTATTTT.

The rearrangement joins TRBV11-3 to TRBJ2-1, with D possibly being TRBD2 (5 bases). CDR3 length equals 14 residues. The V end was cut by 4 bases, the J end by 5 bases, with 12 bases between. Per germline, CDR1 SGHNT and CDR2 YENEEA. CDR3 sequence reads: CASSSLLENNEQFF. CDR3 bases: TGTGCCAGCAGCTCGCTACTAGAAAACAATGAGCAGTTCTTC.

The chain employs TRBV2 and TRBJ2-2; D is unresolved. Trimming removed 6 bases from V and 5 bases from J, with 4 bases in between. The CDR3 is made up of 11 amino acids. Germline lookup yields CDR1 SNHLY and CDR2 FYNNEI. In DNA, the CDR3 is TGTGCCAGCAGCTTAACCGGGGAGCTGTTTTTT. It yields the protein CASSLTGELFF.

This clone has only one observation. V gene TRBV11-2 combines with J gene TRBJ1-1; D not resolved. The V gene's germline CDR1 is SGHAT and CDR2 FQNNGV. V lost 1 base to trimming and J lost 1 base, with 7 bases between them. The CDR3 sequence is 14 residues long. CDR3 DNA: TGTGCCAGCAGCTTAGTTTGGGAGAACACTGAAGCTTTCTTT. It codes for CASSLVWENTEAFF. Based on the CDR3 plus reference TRBV11-2 and TRBJ1-1, the full variable domain is EAGVAQSPRYKIIEKRQSVAFWCNPISGHATLYWYQQILGQGPKLLIQFQNNGVVDDSQLPKDRFSAERLKGVDSTLKIQPAKLEDSAVYLCASSLVWENTEAFFGQGTRLTVV.

The chain recombines TRBV28 with TRBJ1-4; tentatively, D is TRBD1 (5 bases). This CDR3 is built from 15 residues. Germline lookup yields CDR1 MDHEN and CDR2 SYDVKM. Trimming stripped 6 bases from V and 11 bases from J, with 22 bases between. The CDR3 region is CASRSFGTWAGKLFF. In DNA, the CDR3 is TGTGCCAGCAGATCCTTCGGGACCTGGGCCGGGAAACTGTTTTTT.

The chain carries TRBV6-1 and TRBJ1-3, with D unresolved. The CDR3 is made up of 13 amino acids. CDR1 is MNHNS and CDR2 is SASEGT in the germline V gene. Trimming cost V 7 bases and J 4 bases, with 11 bases left between them. The DNA of the CDR3 is TGTGCCAGCACGTCCGCACTGGGAAACACCATATATTTT. Translating it yields CASTSALGNTIYF.

The chain carries TRBV28 and TRBJ2-5, with D possibly TRBD2 on 5 matching bases. The length of the CDR3 is 13 residues. V dropped 5 bases and J dropped 7 bases, with 14 bases sitting between them. In germline, CDR1 is MDHEN, CDR2 SYDVKM. The DNA of the CDR3 is TGTGCCAGCAGTAAGACGGATCGGGGGACCCAGTACTTC. Its protein is CASSKTDRGTQYF.

The chain employs TRBV5-1 and TRBJ1-2; possibly TRBD1 for D (5 bases). Trimming left V 0 bases short and J 8 bases short, with 20 bases between. The CDR3 sequence is 16 residues long. CDR1 and CDR2 from the germline V gene are SGHRS and YFSETQ. DNA of the CDR3: TGCGCCAGCAGCTTGGCCTTCACCACCGATTCAGGGGGCTACACCTTC. Its translation is CASSLAFTTDSGGYTF. Using reference TRBV5-1 and TRBJ1-2 for the parts outside the CDR3, the full variable domain is KAGVTQTPRYLIKTRGQQVTLSCSPISGHRSVSWYQQTPGQGLQFLFEYFSETQRNKGNFPGRFSGRQFSNSRSEMNVSTLELGDSALYLCASSLAFTTDSGGYTFGSGTRLTVV.

This chain connects TRBV4-1 to TRBJ2-2; tentative D call: TRBD2 (6 bases). There are 15 residues in the CDR3. Germline CDR1 is MGHRA and CDR2 is YSYEKL. Trimming took off 4 bases at V and 6 bases at J, with 15 bases between the two ends. The CDR3 sequence: CASSPKSGLSGELFF. CDR3 coding DNA: TGCGCCAGCAGCCCAAAATCGGGACTCTCCGGGGAGCTGTTTTTT.

The count of this clone is one. The V gene is TRBV4-1, the J gene TRBJ2-3; no definite D call. Trimming removed 5 bases at V and 4 bases at J, with 10 bases between. The CDR3 covers 13 residues. CDR1 is MGHRA and CDR2 is YSYEKL in the germline V gene. CDR3 protein: CASSSNWADTQYF. CDR3 bases: TGCGCCAGCAGCTCTAATTGGGCAGATACGCAGTATTTT.

The rearrangement uses TRBV7-9 and TRBJ1-5; D gene ambiguous. V was pared by 7 bases and J by 7 bases, with 20 bases between. The CDR3 consists of 15 residues. Germline V gene sequence: CDR1 SEHNR, CDR2 FQNEAQ (reference sequence). The CDR3 region is CASTPEGAPGQPQHF. In nucleotides, the CDR3 is TGTGCCAGCACCCCTGAGGGCGCCCCCGGCCAGCCCCAGCATTTT.

The rearrangement uses TRBV7-9 and TRBJ2-7, with 8 bases aligning to TRBD1. Germline V gene sequence: CDR1 SEHNR, CDR2 FQNEAQ (reference sequence). The V and J ends lost 5 bases and 6 bases, in that order; junction bases with no gene match: 9. The CDR3 spans 14 residues. The CDR3, as DNA: TGTGCCAGCAGCCCCGCGACAGGGGTAGGCGAGCAGTACTTC. Translation: CASSPATGVGEQYF.